This T cell receptor (beta chain) was captured by sequencing in a study of blood T cell repertoires in COVID-19. Study information: Acute and convalescent COVID-19 samples came from the United States, Italy and Spain. The analysed material was cDNA or gDNA that came from T cells, B-cell-depleted T cells, or PBMCs.

CDR1 KGHSH and CDR2 LQKENI come from the germline V gene. V lost 3 bases and J lost 0, with 11 bases in between. The CDR3 is 15 residues long. Authors' methods: Reference gene primer amplification gave nucleated cell count estimates. Sequencing was performed with immunoSEQ multiplex PCR; in TCRdb, only in-frame clones are kept and a portion is missing. V, J and clone size derive from that table, while D and trimming were established from the DNA sequence. Altogether some 170,000 clones are present, 82% being singletons, with the ten largest covering almost 8.5%. The TCR comes from a woman in her seventies with acute or convalescent COVID-19. The chain recombines TRBV18 with TRBJ1-2; D perhaps matches TRBD1 (5 bases). The sample comprised peripheral blood. CDR3 loop: CASSPGQATNYGYTF. The CDR3 region has the DNA TGTGCCAGCTCACCGGGGCAGGCGACTAACTATGGCTACACCTTC.